Listed below are T cell receptor beta chains from one sample, sequenced in a study of T cells in Graves' hyperthyroidism and ophthalmopathy. From the multiplex PCR reads, TCRdb called clonotypes with MiXCR, one entry per CDR3 protein. The sample has fewer than 650,000 distinct CDR3 sequences; roughly 15% are singletons. The sequenced sample consisted of blood. These receptors were collected from a middle-aged woman with Graves' ophthalmopathy. The CDR3 runs from the conserved cysteine through the conserved F or W. A D gene is named only where the DNA matches it firmly. The size entry is marked missing in some rows and otherwise reads once, few, many or a size class.

D gene | clone size | J gene | V gene | CDR3 DNA | CDR3 protein
TRBD2 | many | TRBJ2-7 | TRBV7-3 | TGTGCCAGCAGCCCTTCAGGTGGTCGCGGGAGAGCCTACGAGCAGTACTTC | CASSPSGGRGRAYEQYF
TRBD1 | . | TRBJ2-7 | TRBV19 | TGTGCCAGTAGTATCGGGATTGGGGACAGGTTCTACGAGCAGTACTTC | CASSIGIGDRFYEQYF
. | . | TRBJ1-2 | TRBV4-1 | TGCGCCAGCAGCCCATCTCTCCCCGTTAACTATGGCTACACCTTC | CASSPSLPVNYGYTF
. | many | TRBJ2-3 | TRBV12-3/TRBV12-4 | TGTGCCAGCAGTTTAGATGGGGGAACAGATACGCAGTATTTT | CASSLDGGTDTQYF
. | few | TRBJ1-3 | TRBV10-3 | TGTGCCATCTCTTCTAGTTCGGCCCCCTCTGGAAACACCATATATTTT | CAISSSSAPSGNTIYF
. | many | TRBJ1-1 | TRBV7-9 | TGTGCCAGCAGCTTCCGGGTCCCGAACACTGAAGCTTTCTTT | CASSFRVPNTEAFF
. | . | TRBJ2-7 | TRBV2 | TGTGCCAGCAGCCTCCGAGGGGGACACCCGTCCTACGAGCAGTACTTC | CASSLRGGHPSYEQYF
. | . | TRBJ1-2 | TRBV2 | TGTGCCAGCAGTGAAAAGGGCCGGGGCTACACCTTC | CASSEKGRGYTF
. | many | TRBJ1-5 | TRBV12-3/TRBV12-4 | TGTGCCAGCAGTTTTGGGCGATTCAATCAGCCCCAGCATTTT | CASSFGRFNQPQHF
. | many | TRBJ1-1 | TRBV2 | TGTGCCAGCAGGTTGGGAATCAACACTGAAGCTTTCTTT | CASRLGINTEAFF
. | many | TRBJ1-5 | TRBV12-3/TRBV12-4 | TGTGCCAGCAGCGGACCGTATCAGCCCCAGCATTTT | CASSGPYQPQHF
TRBD2 | many | TRBJ2-7 | TRBV6-2/TRBV6-3 | TGTGCCAGCAAGGAGCCGGGAGGGGTCTACGAGCAGTACTTC | CASKEPGGVYEQYF
. | . | TRBJ1-5 | TRBV20-1 | TGCAGTGCTACAGGGTCCCATCAGCCCCAGCATTTT | CSATGSHQPQHF
TRBD1 | many | TRBJ1-5 | TRBV6-5 | TGTGCCAGCAGTTACTGGCAGGACAGGGCGAGTCAGCCCCAGCATTTT | CASSYWQDRASQPQHF
. | many | TRBJ2-2 | TRBV20-1 | TGCAGTGCTAGAGATCCGACTCGTTTTGGTGGGACCGGGGAGCTGTTTTTT | CSARDPTRFGGTGELFF
. | . | TRBJ1-2 | TRBV11-3 | TGTGCCAGCAGCTCAGGGCAGACTTCCTATGGCTACACCTTC | CASSSGQTSYGYTF
TRBD1 | many | TRBJ1-6 | TRBV6-1 | TGTGCCAGCAGTCCTGAACAGGGGTTCGTGTCCGGATCACCCCTCCACTTT | CASSPEQGFVSGSPLHF
. | many | TRBJ2-5 | TRBV7-3 | TGTGCCAGCAGCTCTTCGTGGGAAGAGACCCAGTACTTC | CASSSSWEETQYF
TRBD1 | . | TRBJ1-1 | TRBV18 | TGTGCCAGCTCAAGGGGACAGGGGTTAAACACTGAAGCCTTCTTT | CASSRGQGLNTEAFF
. | once | TRBJ1-2 | TRBV12-3/TRBV12-4 | TGTGCCAGCAGTTTAAGTCGGAGCGCTGGCTACACCTTC | CASSLSRSAGYTF
TRBD1 | many | TRBJ2-5 | TRBV11-2 | TGTGCCAGCAGCTTAGTCGGTAGTGCAGGGGGCGGAGAGACCCAGTACTTC | CASSLVGSAGGGETQYF
. | many | TRBJ2-6 | TRBV15 | TGTGCCACCTGGGGCTCTGGGGCCAACGTCCTGACTTTC | CATWGSGANVLTF
TRBD2 | many | TRBJ2-7 | TRBV6-1 | TGTGCCAGCCGGCGGGATAGCGGGCTTTCCTACGAGCAGTACTTC | CASRRDSGLSYEQYF
. | . | TRBJ1-1 | TRBV7-9 | TGTGCCAGCAGCTCTACAGGGATCGGTGAAGCTTTCTTT | CASSSTGIGEAFF
TRBD1 | many | TRBJ2-5 | TRBV2 | TGTGCCAGCAGGGCAAGGACAGGGGAAGAGACCCAGTACTTC | CASRARTGEETQYF
. | many | TRBJ1-1 | TRBV7-8 | TGTGCCAGCAGCTCCAGGGAGATGAACACTGAAGCTTTCTTT | CASSSREMNTEAFF
. | many | TRBJ2-2 | TRBV6-5 | TGTGCCAGCACGGCTAGCCCGAGGACCGGGGAGCTGTTTTTT | CASTASPRTGELFF
TRBD1 | many | TRBJ1-1 | TRBV6-4 | TGTGCCAGCAGACGTGGACAGGGGGCGTCGCTGAACACTGAAGCTTTCTTT | CASRRGQGASLNTEAFF
TRBD1 | . | TRBJ1-1 | TRBV27 | TGTGCCAGCAGCATTAGGATGTCAGGGGGCCGGAACACTGAAGCTTTCTTT | CASSIRMSGGRNTEAFF
. | . | TRBJ1-2 | TRBV6-1 | TGTGCCAGCAGGTCCGGGACCGCCCACGTGGACTATGGCTACACCTTC | CASRSGTAHVDYGYTF
TRBD2 | many | TRBJ2-7 | TRBV7-9 | TGTGCCAGCAGCTTCTCGGGAGGGGGCGAGCAGTACTTC | CASSFSGGGEQYF
TRBD1 | many | TRBJ2-5 | TRBV10-3 | TGTGCCATCAGTGAGGACAGGGTGCCGGAGACCCAGTACTTC | CAISEDRVPETQYF
. | many | TRBJ1-5 | TRBV20-1 | TGCAGTGCTAGATGGATGGATCAGCCCCAGCATTTT | CSARWMDQPQHF
. | . | TRBJ1-5 | TRBV10-3 | TGTGCCATCAGTGAGGCAGTCAATCAGCCCCAGCATTTT | CAISEAVNQPQHF
TRBD1 | few | TRBJ2-3 | TRBV7-8 | TGTGCCAGCAGCTCGACAGGGACCACCCCAGATACGCAGTATTTT | CASSSTGTTPDTQYF
. | few | TRBJ2-7 | TRBV20-1 | TGCAGTGCTTACGGACAGGATACTGGGGGGGAGCAGTACTTC | CSAYGQDTGGEQYF
TRBD1 | few | TRBJ1-2 | TRBV28 | TGTGCCAGCCTTAACCTCAACAGGGGGCGCGAGGGCTACACCTTC | CASLNLNRGREGYTF
TRBD1 | many | TRBJ1-2 | TRBV7-2 | TGTGCCAGCAGCTCAGGACAGGACTTGGGCTACACCTTC | CASSSGQDLGYTF
. | many | TRBJ2-2 | TRBV6-2/TRBV6-3 | TGTGCCAGCAGTTACGGGCAGGCCTACGGGGGCACCGGGGAGCTGTTTTTT | CASSYGQAYGGTGELFF
. | many | TRBJ2-5 | TRBV20-1 | TGCAGTGCTAGGGTGCGGGCCCAAGAGACCCAGTACTTC | CSARVRAQETQYF
TRBD1 | many | TRBJ1-5 | TRBV20-1 | TGCAGTGCCACGGACAGGGGAGGGAATCAGCCCCAGCATTTT | CSATDRGGNQPQHF
. | many | TRBJ1-2 | TRBV19 | TGTGCCAGCCCGAGACTGGGGGACTATGGCTACACCTTC | CASPRLGDYGYTF
. | few | TRBJ2-1 | TRBV18 | TGTGCCAGCTCACCAAGCTGGGCTGCGCGTAGGAACAATGAGCAGTTCTTC | CASSPSWAARRNNEQFF